Presented here are 15 T cell receptor beta chains from one specimen sequenced in a study of a mutant IDH1 vaccine in newly diagnosed glioma. As to time point: week 35, safety follow-up. Vaccinated patients received 300 ug of mutant IDH1 20-mer peptide per dose, with topical imiquimod. The data were produced by immunoSEQ multiplex PCR, yet TCRdb's version contains in-frame clones alone and is incomplete. Among around 44,000 clones listed, more than 65% were seen once. The antigens of these receptors remain unknown. The sample in question was PBMCs, obtained from a glioma patient whose treatment included an IDH1 peptide vaccine. All receptors derive from a man aged 40-50 years with glioma.

The gene calls are TRBV6-5 and TRBJ1-1, with D maybe TRBD1 (6 bases). The ends were cut back, 6 bases at V and 3 bases at J, with 11 bases in the middle. The germline gives CDR1 MNHEY, CDR2 SVGAGI. The CDR3 totals 13 residues. The chain's CDR3 is CASSPTGYTEAFF. The CDR3 region has the DNA TGTGCCAGCAGCCCCACAGGGTACACTGAAGCTTTCTTT.

The chain combines TRBV4-1 with TRBJ1-4; D not certain. Per the germline V gene, CDR1 is MGHRA and CDR2 is YSYEKL. The CDR3 consists of 15 residues. V gave up 1 base and J gave up 3 bases, with 9 bases separating them. In nucleotides, the CDR3 is TGCGCCAGCAGCCAAGTACACGGGGCTAATGAAAAACTGTTTTTT. It yields the protein CASSQVHGANEKLFF.

The V and J genes are TRBV5-1 and TRBJ1-2; D is undetermined. V was trimmed by 4 bases and J by 4 bases, leaving 11 bases between them. Germline assignment: CDR1 SGHRS and CDR2 YFSETQ. The CDR3 length is 13 residues. The CDR3 reads CASSPTGPYGYTF. In nucleotides, the CDR3 is TGCGCCAGCAGCCCGACCGGGCCCTATGGCTACACCTTC.

J is TRBJ1-2 and V is TRBV13; D gene ambiguous. Germline-derived CDR1 and CDR2 are PRHDT and FYEKMQ (reference sequence). Trimming left V 6 bases short and J 7 bases short, with 18 bases between. The CDR3 sequence is 14 residues long. The CDR3: CASRSRRALFGYTF. The DNA of the CDR3 is TGTGCCAGCAGATCTCGGAGGGCGTTGTTTGGCTACACCTTC.

The chain is built from TRBV6-5 and TRBJ2-3, with TRBD1 matching over 7 bases. The J segment lost 1 base and the V segment lost 7 bases, leaving 8 bases of the junction unmatched. The V gene's germline CDR1 is MNHEY and CDR2 SVGAGI. The CDR3 loop spans 15 amino acids. In DNA form, the CDR3 reads TGTGCCAGCAATCCCACAGGGGCGGGCACAGATACGCAGTATTTT. Protein sequence: CASNPTGAGTDTQYF.

The chain carries TRBV5-4 and TRBJ1-4; D unclear. This CDR3 comprises 13 residues. Germline-derived CDR1 and CDR2 are SGHNT and YYREEE (reference sequence). The V end was cut by 0 bases, the J end by 5 bases, with 5 bases between. Here the CDR3 reads CASSLGANEKLFF. DNA of the CDR3: TGTGCCAGCAGCTTGGGGGCCAATGAAAAACTGTTTTTT.

This sequence joins TRBV5-1 and TRBJ2-3; D gene unclear. V lost 4 bases to trimming and J lost 0 bases, with 12 bases between them. This CDR3 region has 15 residues. The V gene's germline CDR1 is SGHRS and CDR2 YFSETQ. The CDR3 region has the DNA TGCGCCAGCAGCCTCAGCTTCCCAAGCACAGATACGCAGTATTTT. Translating it yields CASSLSFPSTDTQYF. The full variable domain, with the rest looked up from reference TRBV5-1 and TRBJ2-3, is KAGVTQTPRYLIKTRGQQVTLSCSPISGHRSVSWYQQTPGQGLQFLFEYFSETQRNKGNFPGRFSGRQFSNSRSEMNVSTLELGDSALYLCASSLSFPSTDTQYFGPGTRLTVL.

This chain joins TRBV4-2 and TRBJ1-5; a possible D gene is TRBD1 (6 bases). The length of the CDR3 is 14 residues. Germline assignment: CDR1 LGHNA and CDR2 YNFKEQ. Trimming left V 4 bases short and J 3 bases short, with 10 bases between. CDR3 coding DNA: TGTGCCAGCAGCCCGACAGGCTCCAATCAGCCCCAGCATTTT. This codes for CASSPTGSNQPQHF.

The DNA of the CDR3 is TGTGCCAGCAGCCCGGGACAGAACACCGGGGAGCTGTTTTTT. Its protein is CASSPGQNTGELFF. J is TRBJ2-2 and V is TRBV7-2; possibly TRBD1 for D (6 bases). CDR3 length: 14 amino acids. Germline CDR1 is SGHTA and CDR2 is FQGNSA. V was cut by 5 bases and J by 1 base, with 8 bases left in between. The full variable domain, completed using reference TRBV7-2 and TRBJ2-2, is GAGVSQSPSNKVTEKGKDVELRCDPISGHTALYWYRQSLGQGLEFLIYFQGNSAPDKSGLPSDRFSAERTGGSVSTLTIQRTQQEDSAVYLCASSPGQNTGELFFGEGSRLTVL.

This chain uses TRBV7-6 with TRBJ2-7; D remains unclear. V was trimmed by 2 bases and J by 5 bases, leaving 13 bases between them. Germline V gene data show CDR1 as SGHVS and CDR2 as FNYEAQ. The CDR3 is made up of 14 amino acids. Here the CDR3 DNA reads TGTGCCAGCAGCTTAATGGTCGCAGACGACGAGCAGTACTTC. Its translation is CASSLMVADDEQYF.

The chain couples TRBV4-1 to TRBJ1-2; D is unresolved. V was pared by 2 bases and J by 3 bases, with 13 bases between. The CDR3 has 15 amino acids. Germline V CDR1 and CDR2: MGHRA, YSYEKL. CDR3 loop: CASSQRAQADYGYTF. CDR3 sequence (DNA): TGCGCCAGCAGCCAAAGAGCCCAGGCGGACTATGGCTACACCTTC.

J is TRBJ2-5 and V is TRBV5-8; D gene ambiguous. V lost 0 bases to trimming and J lost 2 bases, with 8 bases between them. Per the germline V gene, CDR1 is SGHTS and CDR2 is YDEGEE. The CDR3 has 14 residues. The DNA for the CDR3 is TGTGCCAGCAGCTTGGGGCTGTGGCAAGAGACCCAGTACTTC. The encoded protein is CASSLGLWQETQYF.

This chain links TRBV5-1 with TRBJ2-1; TRBD1 matches at 8 bases. CDR3 size: 15 residues. From germline, CDR1 is SGHRS and CDR2 YFSETQ. V lost 1 base to trimming and J lost 4 bases; unmatched junction nucleotides: 4. CDR3 DNA sequence: TGCGCCAGCAGCTTGCAGGGGGCACTGTACAATGAGCAGTTCTTC. It codes for CASSLQGALYNEQFF.

This clone has only a few counts. V usage is TRBV18 and J usage is TRBJ1-4; 8 nucleotides agree with TRBD1. J was trimmed by 7 bases and V by 0 bases; bases with no gene match: 10. CDR1 KGHSH and CDR2 LQKENI come from the germline V gene. The CDR3 runs to 17 residues. The CDR3 sequence is CASSPPYRTGHGEKLFF. The DNA for the CDR3 is TGTGCCAGCTCACCACCGTATAGGACAGGGCACGGTGAAAAACTGTTTTTT.

This clone was observed once. V and J are TRBV27 and TRBJ2-1; D is perhaps TRBD1 or TRBD2 (5 bases each). Germline CDR1 is MNHEY and CDR2 is SMNVEV (reference sequence). CDR3 size: 13 residues. Trimming took 4 bases from V and 14 from J, leaving 18 bases between them. The CDR3 sequence is CASSSLLPGPEFF. DNA for the CDR3: TGTGCCAGCAGTTCCCTATTACCGGGACCCGAGTTCTTC.